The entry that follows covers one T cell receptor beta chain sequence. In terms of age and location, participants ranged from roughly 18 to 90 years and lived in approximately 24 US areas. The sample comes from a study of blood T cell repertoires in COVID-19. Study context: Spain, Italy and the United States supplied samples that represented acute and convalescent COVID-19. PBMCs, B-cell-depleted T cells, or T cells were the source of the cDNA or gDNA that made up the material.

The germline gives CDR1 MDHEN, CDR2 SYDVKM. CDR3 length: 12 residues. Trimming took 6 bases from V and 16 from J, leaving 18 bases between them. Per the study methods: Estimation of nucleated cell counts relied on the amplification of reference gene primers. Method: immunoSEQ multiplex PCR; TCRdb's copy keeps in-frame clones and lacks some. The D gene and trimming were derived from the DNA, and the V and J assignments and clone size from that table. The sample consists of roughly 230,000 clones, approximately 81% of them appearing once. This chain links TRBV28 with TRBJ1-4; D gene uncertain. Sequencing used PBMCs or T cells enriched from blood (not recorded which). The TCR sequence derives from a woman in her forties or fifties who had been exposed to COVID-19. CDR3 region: CASRATPRVEFF. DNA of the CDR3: TGTGCCAGCAGAGCTACTCCGAGGGTCGAGTTTTTT.